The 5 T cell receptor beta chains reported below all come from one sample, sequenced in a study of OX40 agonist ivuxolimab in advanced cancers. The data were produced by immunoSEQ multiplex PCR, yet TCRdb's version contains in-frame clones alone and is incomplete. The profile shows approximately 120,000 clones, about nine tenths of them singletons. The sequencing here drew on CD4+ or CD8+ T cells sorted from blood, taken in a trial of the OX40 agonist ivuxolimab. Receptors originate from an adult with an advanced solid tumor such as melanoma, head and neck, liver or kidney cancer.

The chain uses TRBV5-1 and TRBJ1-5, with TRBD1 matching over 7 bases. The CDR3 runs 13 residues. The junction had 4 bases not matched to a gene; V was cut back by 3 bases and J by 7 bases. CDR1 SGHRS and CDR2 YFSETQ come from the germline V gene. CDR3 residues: CASSYQGGQPQHF. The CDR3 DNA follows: TGCGCCAGCAGCTACCAGGGGGGCCAGCCCCAGCATTTT.

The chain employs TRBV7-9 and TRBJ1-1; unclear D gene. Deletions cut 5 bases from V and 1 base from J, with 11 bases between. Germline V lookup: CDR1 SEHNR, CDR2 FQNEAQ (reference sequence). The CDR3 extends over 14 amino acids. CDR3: CASSRRTGNTEAFF. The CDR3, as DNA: TGTGCCAGCAGCCGGCGGACTGGGAACACTGAAGCTTTCTTT.

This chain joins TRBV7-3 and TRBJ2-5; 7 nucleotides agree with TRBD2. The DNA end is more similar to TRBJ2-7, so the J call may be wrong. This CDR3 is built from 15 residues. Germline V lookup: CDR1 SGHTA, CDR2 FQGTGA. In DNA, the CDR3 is TGTGCCAGCAGCTCACGGGCTAGCGGCACCTACGAGCAGTACTTC. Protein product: CASSSRASGTYEQYF.

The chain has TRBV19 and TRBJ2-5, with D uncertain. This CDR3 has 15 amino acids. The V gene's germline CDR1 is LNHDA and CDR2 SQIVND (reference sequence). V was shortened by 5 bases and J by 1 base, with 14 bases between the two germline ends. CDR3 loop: CASSSRPPGQETQYF. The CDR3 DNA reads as TGTGCCAGTAGTTCCCGACCTCCTGGCCAAGAGACCCAGTACTTC. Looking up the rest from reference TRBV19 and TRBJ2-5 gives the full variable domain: DGGITQSPKYLFRKEGQNVTLSCEQNLNHDAMYWYRQDPGQGLRLIYYSQIVNDFQKGDIAEGYSVSREKKESFPLTVTSAQKNPTAFYLCASSSRPPGQETQYFGPGTRLLVL.

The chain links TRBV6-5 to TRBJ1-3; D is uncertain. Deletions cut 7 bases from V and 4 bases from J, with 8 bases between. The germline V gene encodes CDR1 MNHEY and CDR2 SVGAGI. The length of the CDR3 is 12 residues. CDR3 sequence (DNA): TGTGCCAGCACCGAACAAGGAAACACCATATATTTT. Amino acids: CASTEQGNTIYF.